This T cell receptor beta chain was found in a study of control samples from healthy donors and cancer patients. Germline CDR1 reads SGHDT; CDR2 reads YYEEEE. This CDR3 is built from 18 residues. Trimming cost V 0 bases and J 8 bases; bases outside gene matches: 14. Sequencing was performed with immunoSEQ multiplex PCR; in TCRdb, only in-frame clones are kept and a portion is missing. This table holds about 190,000 clones, roughly nine tenths found once. The TCR sequence derives from a man aged 25-45 years in good health. The chain carries TRBV5-6 and TRBJ1-6, with 7 bases lining up with TRBD1. Sequenced material: blood. CDR3 bases: TGTGCCAGCAGCTTGGTAACAGGGGCGGACTCTGGGGATTCACCCCTCCACTTT. Protein: CASSLVTGADSGDSPLHF.